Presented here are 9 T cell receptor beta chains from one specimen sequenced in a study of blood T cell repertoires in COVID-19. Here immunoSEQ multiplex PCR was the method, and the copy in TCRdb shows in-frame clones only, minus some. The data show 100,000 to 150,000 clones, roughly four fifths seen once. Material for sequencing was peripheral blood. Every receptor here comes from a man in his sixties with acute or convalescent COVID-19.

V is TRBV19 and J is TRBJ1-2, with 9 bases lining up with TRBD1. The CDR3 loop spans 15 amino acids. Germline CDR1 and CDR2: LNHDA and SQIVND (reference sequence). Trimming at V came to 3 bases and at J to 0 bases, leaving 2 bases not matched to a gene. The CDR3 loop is CASSIGTGPNYGYTF. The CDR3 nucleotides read TGTGCCAGTAGTATCGGGACAGGGCCTAACTATGGCTACACCTTC.

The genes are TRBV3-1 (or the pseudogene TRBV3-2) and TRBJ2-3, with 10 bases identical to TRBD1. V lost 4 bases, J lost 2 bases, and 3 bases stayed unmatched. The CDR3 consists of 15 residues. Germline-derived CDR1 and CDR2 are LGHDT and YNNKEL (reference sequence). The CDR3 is CASSRGTGVTDTQYF. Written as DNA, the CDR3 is TGTGCCAGCAGCCGAGGGACAGGGGTCACAGATACGCAGTATTTT.

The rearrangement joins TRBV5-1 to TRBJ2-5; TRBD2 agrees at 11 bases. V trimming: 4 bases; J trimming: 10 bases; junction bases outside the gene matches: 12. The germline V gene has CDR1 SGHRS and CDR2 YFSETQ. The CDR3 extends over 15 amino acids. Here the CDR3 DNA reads TGCGCCAGCAGCCCTGAGACTAGCGGGACTGCGGGCCAGTACTTC. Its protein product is CASSPETSGTAGQYF.

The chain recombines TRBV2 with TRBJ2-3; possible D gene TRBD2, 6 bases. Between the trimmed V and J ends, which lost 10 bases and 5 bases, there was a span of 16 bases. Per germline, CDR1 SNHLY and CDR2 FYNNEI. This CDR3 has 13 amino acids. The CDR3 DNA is TGTGCCACTTATGGACGGGGAGGAGATACGCAGTATTTT. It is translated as CATYGRGGDTQYF.

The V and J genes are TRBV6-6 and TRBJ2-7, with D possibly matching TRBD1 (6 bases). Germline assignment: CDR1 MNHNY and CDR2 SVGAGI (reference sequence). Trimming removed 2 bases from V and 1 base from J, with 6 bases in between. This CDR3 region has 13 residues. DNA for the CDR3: TGTGCCAGCAGTTACGGACAGTCCTACGAGCAGTACTTC. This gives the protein CASSYGQSYEQYF.

The CDR3 DNA reads TGTGCCAGCAGCTTGGGGGTAGCTGTAGATACGCAGTATTTT. This translates into CASSLGVAVDTQYF. This chain joins TRBV5-6 and TRBJ2-3; the D is unclear. This CDR3 is 14 amino acids long. Trimming left V 0 bases short and J 5 bases short, with 10 bases between. Germline V lookup: CDR1 SGHDT, CDR2 YYEEEE.

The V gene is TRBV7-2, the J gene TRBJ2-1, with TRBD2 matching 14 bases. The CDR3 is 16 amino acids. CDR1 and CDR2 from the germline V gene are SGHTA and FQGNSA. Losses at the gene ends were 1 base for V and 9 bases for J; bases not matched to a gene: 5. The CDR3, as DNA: TGTGCCAGCAGCTTAGGTGTGACTAGCGGGGGGGGTGAGCAGTTCTTC. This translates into CASSLGVTSGGGEQFF. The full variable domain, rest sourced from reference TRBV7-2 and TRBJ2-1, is GAGVSQSPSNKVTEKGKDVELRCDPISGHTALYWYRQSLGQGLEFLIYFQGNSAPDKSGLPSDRFSAERTGGSVSTLTIQRTQQEDSAVYLCASSLGVTSGGGEQFFGPGTRLTVL.

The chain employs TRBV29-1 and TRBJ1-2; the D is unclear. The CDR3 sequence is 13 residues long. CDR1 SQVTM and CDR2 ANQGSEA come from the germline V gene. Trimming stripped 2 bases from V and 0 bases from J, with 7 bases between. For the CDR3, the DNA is TGCAGCGTTGAATTACAGCCTAACTATGGCTACACCTTC. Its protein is CSVELQPNYGYTF.

This CDR3 is CASSQDATNRAKNIQYF. The CDR3 nucleotides are TGTGCCAGCAGCCAAGACGCAACCAACAGAGCCAAAAACATTCAGTACTTC. The rearrangement links TRBV4-2 to TRBJ2-4; D gene uncertain. This CDR3 is built from 17 residues. CDR1 is LGHNA and CDR2 is YNFKEQ in the germline V gene. Deletions cut 0 bases from V and 0 bases from J, with 12 bases between.